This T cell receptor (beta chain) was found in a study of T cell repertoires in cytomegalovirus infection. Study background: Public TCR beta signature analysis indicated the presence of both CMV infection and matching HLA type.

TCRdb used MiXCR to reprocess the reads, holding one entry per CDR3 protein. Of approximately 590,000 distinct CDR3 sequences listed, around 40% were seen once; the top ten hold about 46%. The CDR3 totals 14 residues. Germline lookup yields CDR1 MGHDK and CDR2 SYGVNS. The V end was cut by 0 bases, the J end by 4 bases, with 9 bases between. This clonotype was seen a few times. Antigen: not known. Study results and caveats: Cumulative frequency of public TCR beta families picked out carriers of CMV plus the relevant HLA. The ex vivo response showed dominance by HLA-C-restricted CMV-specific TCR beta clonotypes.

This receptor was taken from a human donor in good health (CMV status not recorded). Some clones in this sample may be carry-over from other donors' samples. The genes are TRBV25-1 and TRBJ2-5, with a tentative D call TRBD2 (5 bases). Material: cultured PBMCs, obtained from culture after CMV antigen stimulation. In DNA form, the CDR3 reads TGTGCCAGCAGTGAATACGGGGTGGTAGAGACCCAGTACTTC. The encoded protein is CASSEYGVVETQYF. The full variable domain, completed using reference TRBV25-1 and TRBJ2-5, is EADIYQTPRYLVIGTGKKITLECSQTMGHDKMYWYQQDPGMELHLIHYSYGVNSTEKGDLSSESTVSRIRTEHFPLTLESARPSHTSQYLCASSEYGVVETQYFGPGTRLLVL.